This T cell receptor (beta chain) was observed in a study of CD8+ T cells in alopecia areata. About the research overall: Treatment of the treated patients consisted of oral tofacitinib, 5 to 10 mg twice daily. Study-level results: Tofacitinib significantly decreased scalp clonality and expanded CD8+ clones among top 100.

This CDR3 spans 13 amino acids. The germline V gene has CDR1 SGHDN and CDR2 FVKESK. J lost 5 bases, V lost 4 bases, and 4 bases had no gene match. This clone was counted a few times. What it binds is not known. Other DNA sequences within the sample encode an identical CDR3. Treatment reported: oral pan-JAK inhibitor, 5-10 mg twice daily. Extraction and reverse transcription of RNA yielded cDNA as the sequencing template. The assay was immunoSEQ multiplex PCR, and TCRdb's table has in-frame clones only and misses some. This sample has over 150,000 clones, with about 62% found just once. This receptor was taken from a human donor with alopecia areata. The material sequenced was CD4+ T cells sorted from blood, taken at week 24, from a patient treated with tofacitinib. The J gene is TRBJ1-2, the V gene TRBV14; 7 bases align to TRBD1. CDR3: CASSPDRAYGYTF. The CDR3 region has the DNA TGTGCCAGCAGCCCAGACAGGGCTTATGGCTACACCTTC.